What follows is one T cell receptor (beta chain) and its context. The sample is drawn from a study of shared clonotypes between healthy human individuals. Terminally differentiated effector memory CD45RA+ cells were left out of the naive CD8 fraction, which was CD45RO-negative and positively selected for CCR7. Clones were read by immunoSEQ multiplex PCR, and TCRdb kept only the in-frame ones, dropping some. The table lists about 1.9 million clones, around 95% of them singletons. The CDR3 has 16 residues. Germline V gives CDR1 SGDLS, CDR2 YYNGEE. The V end was cut by 2 bases, the J end by 0 bases, with 12 bases between.

The V and J genes are TRBV9 and TRBJ2-1, with a tentative D call TRBD2 (6 bases). Specimen: naive CD8+ T cells from PBMCs. The source of this sequence is a man between 18 and 29 years old in good health. Some clones in this sample may be carry-over from other donors' samples. CDR3 in DNA: TGTGCCAGCAGCGTTACGGGACTTAACTCCTACAATGAGCAGTTCTTC. It is translated as CASSVTGLNSYNEQFF. The variable domain in full, completed from reference TRBV9 and TRBJ2-1, reads DSGVTQTPKHLITATGQRVTLRCSPRSGDLSVYWYQQSLDQGLQFLIQYYNGEERAKGNILERFSAQQFPDLHSELNLSSLELGDSALYFCASSVTGLNSYNEQFFGPGTRLTVL.